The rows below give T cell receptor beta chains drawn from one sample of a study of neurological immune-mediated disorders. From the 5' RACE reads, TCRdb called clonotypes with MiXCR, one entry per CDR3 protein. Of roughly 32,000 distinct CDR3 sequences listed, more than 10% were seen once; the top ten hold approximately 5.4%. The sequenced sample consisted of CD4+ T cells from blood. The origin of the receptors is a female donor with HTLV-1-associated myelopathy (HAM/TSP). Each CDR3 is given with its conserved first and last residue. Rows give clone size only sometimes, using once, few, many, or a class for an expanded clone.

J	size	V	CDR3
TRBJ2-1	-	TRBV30	CAWNGQGGNEQFF
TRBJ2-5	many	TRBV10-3	CAISEGLFETQYF
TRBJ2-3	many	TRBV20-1	CSARQATSGGVDTQYF
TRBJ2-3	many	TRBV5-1	CASRTRGGGLVDTQYF
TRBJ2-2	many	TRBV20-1	CSARRRTTGELFF
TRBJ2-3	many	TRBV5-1	CASSRDQSTDTQYF
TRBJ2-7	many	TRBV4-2	CASSQVAGQGLVGEQYF
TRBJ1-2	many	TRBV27	CASRARDNYGYTF
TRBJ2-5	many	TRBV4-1	CASSQGRADRSETQYF
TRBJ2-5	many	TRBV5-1	CASRHGSAGETQYF
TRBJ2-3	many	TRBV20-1	CSARQGAGDTQYF
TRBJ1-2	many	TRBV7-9	CASSPTVDYGYTF
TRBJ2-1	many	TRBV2	CASSEDRGGEQFF
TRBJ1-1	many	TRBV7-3	CASSLPGGAEAFF
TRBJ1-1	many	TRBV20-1	CSARDGTGGVYFQAFF
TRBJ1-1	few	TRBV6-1	CASSESQPQENTEAFF
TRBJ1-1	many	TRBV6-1	CASSEAGRGNTEAFF
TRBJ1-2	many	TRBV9	CASSAEVIAYGYTF
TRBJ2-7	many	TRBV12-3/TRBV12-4	CASSLPAGTGGNEQYF
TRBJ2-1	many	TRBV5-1	CASSLSDGTIINEQFF
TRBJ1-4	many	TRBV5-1	CASSPTTGTNLVNEKLFF
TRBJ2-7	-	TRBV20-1	CSATKGGEQYF
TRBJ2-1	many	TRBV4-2	CASSHGQGPVDEQFF
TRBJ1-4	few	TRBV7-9	CASSATATNEKLFF
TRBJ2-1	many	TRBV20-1	CSARDGRTGTHNEQFF
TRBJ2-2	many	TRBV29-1	CSVIQGGAGELFF
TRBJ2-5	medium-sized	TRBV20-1	CSAGIQYQETQYF
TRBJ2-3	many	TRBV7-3	CASSPTSGSMPDTQYF
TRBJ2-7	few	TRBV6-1	CAGSSSSSSQQYF
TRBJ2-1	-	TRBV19	CASSGGLVGQNEQFF
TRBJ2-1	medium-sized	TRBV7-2	CASSFPSSGEQFF
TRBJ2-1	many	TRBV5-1	CASSPSGGGLNAEQFF
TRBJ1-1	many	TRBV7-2	CASSFAVGLGTEAFF
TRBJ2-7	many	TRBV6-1	CAAGGGWYF
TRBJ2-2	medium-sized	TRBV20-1	CSARVPTGTNTGELFF
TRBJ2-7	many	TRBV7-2	CASSLAVGGTYEQYF
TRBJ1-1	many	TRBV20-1	CSAREEETEAFF
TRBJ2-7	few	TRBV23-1	CASSQGRSYEQYF
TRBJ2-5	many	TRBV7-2	CASSLDTVLQETQYF
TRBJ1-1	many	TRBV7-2	CASSLDRGVDTEAFF